These 10 T cell receptor beta chains were sequenced from one sample in a study of cytomegalovirus exposure and HLA in healthy donors. Clones were read by immunoSEQ multiplex PCR, and TCRdb kept only the in-frame ones, dropping some. The sample shows 55,000 to 70,000 clones, 85% to 95% of them seen only once. The specimen was PBMCs. Receptors were obtained from a man aged 18 to 35 in good health and CMV-seropositive.

The V call is TRBV27, the J call TRBJ2-5; 7 nucleotides match TRBD1. V was clipped by 4 bases and J by 0 bases; unmatched bases: 2. CDR3 length: 14 amino acids. CDR1 and CDR2 from the germline V gene are MNHEY and SMNVEV (reference sequence). The CDR3 bases are TGTGCCAGCAGTTCGGGACAGAACCAAGAGACCCAGTACTTC. Amino acid sequence: CASSSGQNQETQYF.

J is TRBJ1-2 and V is TRBV7-3; D uncertain. CDR3 length: 17 amino acids. The V end lost 6 bases, the J end lost 0 bases, and 20 bases lay between the germline ends. CDR1 and CDR2 (germline): SGHTA, FQGTGA. In DNA form, the CDR3 reads TGTGCCAGCAGTTCGCTCCCCGCCGAGCTGCCTAACTATGGCTACACCTTC. Encoded protein: CASSSLPAELPNYGYTF.

CDR3 nucleotide sequence: TGTGCCAGCAGTCCCTCTAGGGGAACGGGAAACACCATATATTTT. Its translation: CASSPSRGTGNTIYF. The chain joins TRBV27 to TRBJ1-3, with a possible D match to TRBD1 (5 bases). The V end was cut by 5 bases, the J end by 4 bases, with 15 bases between. Germline V gene lookup returns CDR1 MNHEY and CDR2 SMNVEV (reference sequence). This CDR3 region has 15 residues.

The sample holds a few counts of this clone. The rearrangement links TRBV2 to TRBJ2-3; 8 bases map to TRBD2. Germline trimming cut 3 bases from V and 6 bases from J; bases unmatched to any gene: 8. CDR1 is SNHLY, CDR2 FYNNEI, per germline. The CDR3 spans 15 residues. This CDR3 reads CASSDRPGGPDTQYF. CDR3 sequence (DNA): TGTGCCAGCAGTGACCGGCCGGGAGGGCCCGATACGCAGTATTTT.

The gene calls are TRBV19 and TRBJ2-1; D uncertain. The CDR3 has 14 residues. Germline loops: CDR1 LNHDA, CDR2 SQIVND (reference sequence). V was clipped by 6 bases and J by 1 base, with 10 bases between them. CDR3 in amino acids: CASRNADSYNEQFF. The DNA for the CDR3 is TGTGCCAGTAGGAACGCGGATTCCTACAATGAGCAGTTCTTC. Variable domain in full (rest from reference TRBV19 and TRBJ2-1): DGGITQSPKYLFRKEGQNVTLSCEQNLNHDAMYWYRQDPGQGLRLIYYSQIVNDFQKGDIAEGYSVSREKKESFPLTVTSAQKNPTAFYLCASRNADSYNEQFFGPGTRLTVL.

This clone appeared once. The V gene is TRBV6-1, the J gene TRBJ2-7; 7 bases fit TRBD2. The V segment lost 10 bases and the J segment 6 bases; nucleotides outside the gene matches: 15. Per the germline V gene, CDR1 is MNHNS and CDR2 is SASEGT. The CDR3 totals 14 residues. CDR3 sequence (DNA): TGTGCCACTCTAGGAAGGGGAGGGAGTGGCGAGCAGTACTTC. This gives the protein CATLGRGGSGEQYF.

The rearrangement links TRBV29-1 to TRBJ1-1; unclear D gene. The germline gives CDR1 SQVTM, CDR2 ANQGSEA. The CDR3 contains 14 residues. Trimming stripped 7 bases from V and 3 bases from J, with 18 bases between. The CDR3 loop reads CSAGRGGVHTEAFF. For the CDR3, the DNA is TGCAGCGCCGGAAGAGGTGGAGTTCACACTGAAGCTTTCTTT.

This chain links TRBV4-2 with TRBJ2-1, with D possibly matching TRBD2 (6 bases). With 1 base removed from V and 2 bases from J, the gap between germline ends came to 15 bases. The germline V gene has CDR1 LGHNA and CDR2 YNFKEQ. The CDR3 totals 17 residues. CDR3 in amino acids: CASSQAAVGGPYNEQFF. In DNA form, the CDR3 reads TGTGCCAGCAGCCAAGCAGCGGTGGGAGGACCCTACAATGAGCAGTTCTTC.

The V gene is TRBV28, the J gene TRBJ2-1; perhaps TRBD2 as D (6 bases). Trimming cost V 6 bases and J 1 base, with 16 bases left between them. The germline V gene has CDR1 MDHEN and CDR2 SYDVKM. The CDR3 runs to 16 residues. This CDR3 is CASRSHGAGSYNEQFF. The CDR3 DNA is TGTGCCAGCAGATCCCATGGGGCGGGGTCCTACAATGAGCAGTTCTTC.

The J gene is TRBJ1-4, the V gene TRBV19, with D uncertain. In germline, CDR1 is LNHDA, CDR2 SQIVND (reference sequence). The germline V and J ends were trimmed by 2 bases and 7 bases, with 2 bases remaining between them. The CDR3 runs 11 residues. This CDR3 reads CASSIREKLFF. For the CDR3, the DNA is TGTGCCAGTAGTATACGTGAAAAACTGTTTTTT.